The rows below give T cell receptor beta chains drawn from one sample of a study of cytomegalovirus exposure and HLA in healthy donors. Using immunoSEQ multiplex PCR, the repertoire was profiled, and TCRdb retains in-frame clones only, with some absent. The sample lists 150,000 to 180,000 clones, approximately 80% occurring once. Sequencing was done on a sample of PBMCs. The source of these receptors is a man aged 25-40 years in good health and CMV-seropositive. CDR3s include the opening cysteine and the closing phenylalanine or tryptophan. A D gene is named only where the DNA matches it firmly. Some rows have no size entry. The others give once, few or many, or a class for an expanded clone.

J: TRBJ1-1; V: TRBV7-2; D: TRBD1; size: -; CDR3: CASSGRQGAYTEAFF; DNA: TGTGCCAGCAGCGGACGACAGGGGGCTTACACTGAAGCTTTCTTT
J: TRBJ2-5; V: TRBV30; D: -; size: -; CDR3: CAWSVGRGETQYF; DNA: TGTGCCTGGAGTGTAGGCAGGGGTGAGACCCAGTACTTC
J: TRBJ2-5; V: TRBV7-3; D: -; size: -; CDR3: CASSLGRAGGETQYF; DNA: TGTGCCAGCAGCTTAGGCAGGGCAGGGGGGGAGACCCAGTACTTC
J: TRBJ1-5; V: TRBV28; D: -; size: -; CDR3: CASSVRVSNQPQHF; DNA: TGTGCCAGCAGTGTCAGGGTGAGCAATCAGCCCCAGCATTTT
J: TRBJ2-7; V: TRBV5-4; D: TRBD2; size: -; CDR3: CASSTGLAGNYEQYF; DNA: TGTGCCAGCAGCACGGGACTAGCGGGTAACTACGAGCAGTACTTC
J: TRBJ2-7; V: TRBV27; D: -; size: -; CDR3: CASSRHNLAEQYF; DNA: TGTGCCAGCAGTAGACACAATTTGGCCGAGCAGTACTTC
J: TRBJ2-2; V: TRBV6-6; D: TRBD1; size: once; CDR3: CASSYGTVTGELFF; DNA: TGTGCCAGCAGTTACGGGACAGTTACCGGGGAGCTGTTTTTT
J: TRBJ2-5; V: TRBV19; D: TRBD2; size: -; CDR3: CASSGGETQYF; DNA: TGTGCCAGTAGCGGGGGGGAGACCCAGTACTTC
J: TRBJ2-5; V: TRBV11-1; D: TRBD2; size: -; CDR3: CASSSAKRLAGGVTQYF; DNA: TGTGCCAGCAGCTCCGCCAAGAGACTAGCGGGAGGAGTAACCCAGTACTTC
J: TRBJ2-7; V: TRBV7-3; D: -; size: -; CDR3: CASSLTSGAAEQYF; DNA: TGTGCCAGCAGCTTAACGAGTGGGGCGGCCGAGCAGTACTTC
J: TRBJ2-7; V: TRBV5-1; D: -; size: -; CDR3: CASSRTEDSYEQYF; DNA: TGCGCCAGCTCGCGGACAGAAGACTCCTACGAGCAGTACTTC
J: TRBJ2-4; V: TRBV9; D: TRBD2; size: -; CDR3: CASSAALAGEFNIQYF; DNA: TGTGCCAGCAGCGCCGCGCTAGCGGGAGAATTCAACATTCAGTACTTC
J: TRBJ2-7; V: TRBV21-1; D: -; size: -; CDR3: CASSNLGTGIRTGEQYF; DNA: TGTGCCAGCAGCAATCTAGGGACAGGTATTCGGACTGGCGAGCAGTACTTC
J: TRBJ2-5; V: TRBV5-1; D: TRBD1; size: -; CDR3: CASSLATGVRETQYF; DNA: TGCGCCAGCAGCTTGGCGACAGGGGTACGAGAGACCCAGTACTTC
J: TRBJ1-6; V: TRBV28; D: -; size: -; CDR3: CASSSGTEGGRSPLHF; DNA: TGTGCCAGCAGTTCTGGGACTGAAGGCGGTCGTTCACCCCTCCACTTT
J: TRBJ1-4; V: TRBV25-1; D: -; size: -; CDR3: CASSERQKLNEKLFF; DNA: TGTGCCAGCAGTGAGAGACAGAAACTTAATGAAAAACTGTTTTTT
J: TRBJ1-1; V: TRBV5-4; D: -; size: -; CDR3: CASSFSGEMNTEAFF; DNA: TGTGCCAGCAGCTTCTCAGGGGAAATGAACACTGAAGCTTTCTTT
J: TRBJ1-5; V: TRBV2; D: -; size: once; CDR3: CASSGWGQIDQPQHF; DNA: TGTGCCAGCAGTGGCTGGGGACAAATTGATCAGCCCCAGCATTTT
J: TRBJ2-7; V: TRBV5-1; D: TRBD2; size: -; CDR3: CASSLGGTSGTYEQYF; DNA: TGCGCCAGCAGCTTGGGGGGGACTAGCGGGACGTACGAGCAGTACTTC
J: TRBJ2-2; V: TRBV5-4; D: -; size: few; CDR3: CASSFRGSGELFF; DNA: TGTGCCAGCAGCTTCCGGGGGTCCGGGGAGCTGTTTTTT
J: TRBJ2-5; V: TRBV10-2; D: TRBD1; size: -; CDR3: CASTQGAGETQYF; DNA: TGCGCCAGCACCCAGGGGGCTGGGGAGACCCAGTACTTC
J: TRBJ1-4; V: TRBV13; D: TRBD1; size: once; CDR3: CASSLWTGGDEKLFF; DNA: TGTGCCAGCAGCCTGTGGACAGGGGGCGATGAAAAACTGTTTTTT
J: TRBJ2-2; V: TRBV5-1; D: TRBD2; size: -; CDR3: CASSRLTSGSSTGELFF; DNA: TGCGCCAGCAGCCGCCTGACTAGCGGGAGCTCCACCGGGGAGCTGTTTTTT
J: TRBJ2-1; V: TRBV11-2; D: TRBD1; size: once; CDR3: CASSRQQGVWNEQFF; DNA: TGTGCCAGCAGTCGACAACAGGGGGTCTGGAATGAGCAGTTCTTC
J: TRBJ1-2; V: TRBV27; D: TRBD1; size: -; CDR3: CASSFHLGQGAGGYTF; DNA: TGTGCCAGCAGTTTTCACCTCGGACAGGGGGCAGGTGGCTACACCTTC
J: TRBJ1-4; V: TRBV6-6; D: TRBD1; size: -; CDR3: CASSYGDRAGKLFF; DNA: TGTGCCAGCAGTTACGGGGACAGGGCGGGAAAACTGTTTTTT
J: TRBJ2-7; V: TRBV30; D: -; size: -; CDR3: CAWSVTPGRAYEQYF; DNA: TGTGCCTGGAGTGTAACCCCGGGAAGGGCCTACGAGCAGTACTTC
J: TRBJ2-3; V: TRBV6-1; D: -; size: -; CDR3: CASSEGHPGCTQYF; DNA: TGTGCCAGCAGTGAGGGACACCCCGGATGTACGCAGTATTTT
J: TRBJ2-7; V: TRBV5-4; D: TRBD2; size: -; CDR3: CASTGLAGSYEQYF; DNA: TGTGCCAGCACGGGACTAGCGGGTTCCTACGAGCAGTACTTC
J: TRBJ1-1; V: TRBV19; D: -; size: -; CDR3: CASRWRLYTEAFF; DNA: TGTGCCAGTAGGTGGAGGTTGTACACTGAAGCTTTCTTT
J: TRBJ1-1; V: TRBV5-6; D: -; size: -; CDR3: CASSHDGGRTEAFF; DNA: TGTGCCAGCAGCCACGACGGGGGGCGCACTGAAGCTTTCTTT
J: TRBJ2-6; V: TRBV18; D: -; size: -; CDR3: CASSPLGQISGANVLTF; DNA: TGTGCCAGCTCACCGTTAGGACAAATCTCTGGGGCCAACGTCCTGACTTTC
J: TRBJ1-2; V: TRBV27; D: TRBD1; size: -; CDR3: CASSLGQGANYGYTF; DNA: TGTGCCAGCAGTCTCGGACAGGGCGCTAACTATGGCTACACCTTC
J: TRBJ2-3; V: TRBV9; D: TRBD2; size: -; CDR3: CASSGLPGTSGSSDTQYF; DNA: TGTGCCAGCAGCGGCCTCCCCGGGACTAGCGGGAGCTCAGATACGCAGTATTTT
J: TRBJ2-1; V: TRBV11-3; D: TRBD2; size: -; CDR3: CASSSVSSSGVQFF; DNA: TGTGCCAGCAGCTCCGTTTCCTCTAGCGGGGTGCAGTTCTTC
J: TRBJ1-1; V: TRBV2; D: -; size: -; CDR3: CASSPDPQVNTEAFF; DNA: TGTGCCAGCAGTCCCGACCCTCAGGTGAACACTGAAGCTTTCTTT
J: TRBJ1-1; V: TRBV27; D: -; size: once; CDR3: CASSPRTHDEAFF; DNA: TGTGCCAGCAGTCCACGGACACATGATGAAGCTTTCTTT
J: TRBJ2-1; V: TRBV14; D: TRBD2; size: -; CDR3: CASSRGTSGFGRQFF; DNA: TGTGCCAGCAGCCGGGGGACTAGCGGGTTCGGTCGGCAGTTCTTC
J: TRBJ2-1; V: TRBV5-1; D: TRBD2; size: once; CDR3: CASSLGLAAHNEQFF; DNA: TGCGCCAGCAGCTTGGGGCTAGCGGCCCACAATGAGCAGTTCTTC
J: TRBJ2-7; V: TRBV5-1; D: -; size: -; CDR3: CASSLGDGGYEQYF; DNA: TGCGCCAGCAGCTTAGGGGACGGGGGCTACGAGCAGTACTTC
J: TRBJ1-2; V: TRBV11-2; D: -; size: -; CDR3: CASSLEFGQSYGYTF; DNA: TGTGCCAGCAGCTTAGAGTTTGGGCAGAGCTATGGCTACACCTTC
J: TRBJ1-2; V: TRBV11-2; D: -; size: -; CDR3: CASSLVARDGYTF; DNA: TGTGCCAGCAGCTTAGTGGCCAGGGATGGCTACACCTTC
J: TRBJ1-1; V: TRBV10-3; D: TRBD1; size: -; CDR3: CAIRTGVTEAFF; DNA: TGTGCCATCAGGACAGGGGTCACTGAAGCTTTCTTT
J: TRBJ2-2; V: TRBV9; D: -; size: -; CDR3: CASSVSFGELFF; DNA: TGTGCCAGCAGCGTTAGCTTCGGGGAGCTGTTTTTT
J: TRBJ1-2; V: TRBV6-1; D: TRBD1; size: few; CDR3: CASRLQGGDGYTF; DNA: TGTGCCAGCAGATTACAGGGGGGAGATGGCTACACCTTC
J: TRBJ1-2; V: TRBV18; D: -; size: -; CDR3: CASSRPGYYGYTF; DNA: TGTGCCAGCTCACGGCCGGGATACTATGGCTACACCTTC
J: TRBJ2-1; V: TRBV9; D: TRBD1; size: -; CDR3: CASNQGQGAYNEQFF; DNA: TGTGCCAGCAATCAAGGGCAGGGGGCATACAATGAGCAGTTCTTC
J: TRBJ2-3; V: TRBV4-2; D: -; size: -; CDR3: CASSQEPSAHTDTQYF; DNA: TGTGCCAGCAGCCAAGAACCCAGCGCCCACACAGATACGCAGTATTTT
J: TRBJ2-1; V: TRBV2; D: -; size: -; CDR3: CASTSQSLATHEQFF; DNA: TGTGCCAGCACTAGCCAATCTCTAGCGACGCATGAGCAGTTCTTC
J: TRBJ2-3; V: TRBV29-1; D: -; size: -; CDR3: CSVEVGGSGTDTQYF; DNA: TGCAGCGTTGAAGTGGGGGGTAGTGGAACAGATACGCAGTATTTT
J: TRBJ1-1; V: TRBV15; D: -; size: -; CDR3: CATSRELSIFTEAFF; DNA: TGTGCCACCAGCAGAGAACTTAGTATCTTCACTGAAGCTTTCTTT
J: TRBJ2-7; V: TRBV19; D: TRBD2; size: -; CDR3: CASRSGLAPTYEQYF; DNA: TGTGCCAGTAGGTCTGGACTAGCGCCCACCTACGAGCAGTACTTC
J: TRBJ2-7; V: TRBV30; D: -; size: -; CDR3: CAWMGSSYEQYF; DNA: TGTGCCTGGATGGGGAGCTCCTACGAGCAGTACTTC
J: TRBJ2-7; V: TRBV27; D: -; size: -; CDR3: CASSSRRGSYEQYF; DNA: TGTGCCAGCAGTTCACGCAGGGGTTCCTACGAGCAGTACTTC